A single sample is the source of the 20 T cell receptor beta chains below, sequenced in a study of blood T cells in healthy people across ages. Primers used in a second PCR of roughly 6 to 12 cycles were a sample-barcoded 5' primer and a J-beta primer mix. TCRdb ran MiXCR on the 5' RACE reads and lists one entry per CDR3 protein. The repertoire consists of more than 650,000 distinct CDR3 sequences, with roughly 25% occurring once and the leading ten covering about 3%. The same data also went into a second study, on T cells of mothers and their children.

Sequences were obtained from blood. These receptors were taken from a boy aged 5-17 years in good health.

This clonotype was seen at least ten times. CDR3 sequence: CASSSRTGNTEAFF. The CDR3 nucleotides are TGCGCCAGCAGCTCCCGGACTGGGAACACTGAAGCTTTCTTT. The rearrangement links TRBV5-1 to TRBJ1-1; D is undetermined. V lost 3 bases and J 1 base, leaving 10 bases between the germline ends. Germline V gives CDR1 SGHRS, CDR2 YFSETQ. The CDR3 covers 14 residues.

The chain uses TRBV6-2 or TRBV6-3 and TRBJ2-6, with D perhaps matching TRBD1 (5 bases). This CDR3 contains 14 residues. Germline CDR1 and CDR2: MNHEY and SVGEGT. Between the trimmed V and J ends, which lost 9 bases and 0 bases, there was a span of 9 bases. The CDR3 nucleotides are TGTGCCAGTGCAGGGCGCTCTGGGGCCAACGTCCTGACTTTC. Translation: CASAGRSGANVLTF.

This clonotype has a handful of counts. The chain's CDR3 is CASSLEAAGGTDTQYF. As DNA, the CDR3 is TGCGCCAGCAGCTTGGAGGCCGCGGGGGGCACAGATACGCAGTATTTT. The V and J genes are TRBV5-1 and TRBJ2-3, with 7 positions matching TRBD2. The CDR3 length is 16 residues. Losses at the gene ends were 0 bases for V and 1 base for J; bases not matched to a gene: 5. Germline lookup yields CDR1 SGHRS and CDR2 YFSETQ. Using reference TRBV5-1 and TRBJ2-3 for the parts outside the CDR3, the full variable domain is KAGVTQTPRYLIKTRGQQVTLSCSPISGHRSVSWYQQTPGQGLQFLFEYFSETQRNKGNFPGRFSGRQFSNSRSEMNVSTLELGDSALYLCASSLEAAGGTDTQYFGPGTRLTVL.

This clonotype was counted between two and nine times. The V call is TRBV3-1, the J call TRBJ2-1; a possible D gene is TRBD2 (6 bases). There are 17 residues in the CDR3. Germline CDR1 is LGHDT and CDR2 is YNNKEL (reference sequence). V dropped 1 base and J dropped 6 bases, with 19 bases sitting between them. The CDR3 sequence: CASSQGAGLARINEQFF. Here the CDR3 DNA reads TGTGCCAGCAGCCAAGGGGCGGGGCTAGCAAGGATCAATGAGCAGTTCTTC.

V and J are TRBV18 and TRBJ1-2; possibly TRBD1 for D (6 bases). The CDR3 covers 16 residues. With 0 bases removed from V and 2 bases from J, the gap between germline ends came to 13 bases. Looked up from germline, CDR1 is KGHSH and CDR2 is LQKENI. The DNA for the CDR3 is TGTGCCAGCTCACCACCCGGACAGAAAAGGAACTATGGCTACACCTTC. This translates into CASSPPGQKRNYGYTF.

The CDR3 nucleotides read TGCAGCGTTGAAGGTCCTCCTTCCTACGAGCAGTACTTC. Amino acid sequence: CSVEGPPSYEQYF. The J gene is TRBJ2-7, the V gene TRBV29-1, with D unresolved. The CDR3 contains 13 residues. V lost 1 base to trimming and J lost 1 base, with 8 bases between them. CDR1 and CDR2 (germline): SQVTM, ANQGSEA.

The chain uses TRBV24-1 and TRBJ2-3; D call uncertain. Germline values: CDR1 KGHDR, CDR2 SFDVKD. The CDR3 runs 13 residues. Trimming took off 4 bases at V and 0 bases at J, with 4 bases between the two ends. CDR3 sequence (DNA): TGTGCCACCAGTGACTGGAGCACAGATACGCAGTATTTT. Protein sequence: CATSDWSTDTQYF.

This clonotype came up a few times. The rearrangement links TRBV9 to TRBJ2-1; D not certain. Germline values: CDR1 SGDLS, CDR2 YYNGEE. Deletions cut 4 bases from V and 7 bases from J, with 9 bases between. CDR3 length: 12 residues. The CDR3 protein is CASSKAQNEQFF. CDR3 bases: TGTGCCAGCAGCAAAGCGCAAAATGAGCAGTTCTTC.

This chain uses TRBV7-2 with TRBJ2-7; 8 bases line up with TRBD2. Germline V gene sequence: CDR1 SGHTA, CDR2 FQGNSA. The CDR3 is 14 residues long. J lost 4 bases, V lost 1 base, and 3 bases had no gene match. The CDR3 sequence is CASSLGLAMYEQYF. CDR3 DNA sequence: TGTGCCAGCAGCTTAGGACTAGCGATGTACGAGCAGTACTTC.

This chain uses TRBV6-1 with TRBJ1-3; D is undetermined. Germline V gene sequence: CDR1 MNHNS, CDR2 SASEGT. The germline V and J ends were trimmed by 1 base and 4 bases, with 8 bases remaining between them. There are 14 residues in the CDR3. The CDR3 sequence: CASSEVEEGNTIYF. CDR3 sequence (DNA): TGTGCCAGCAGTGAAGTAGAGGAAGGAAACACCATATATTTT.

The chain recombines TRBV6-9 with TRBJ2-7; the D is unclear. The V gene's germline CDR1 is MNHGY and CDR2 SVAAGI. The CDR3 extends over 12 amino acids. Trimming pared 8 bases from V and 3 bases from J, leaving 11 bases between. CDR3 sequence: CASRVGLYEQYF. The CDR3 DNA sequence: TGTGCCAGCCGAGTTGGTCTCTACGAGCAGTACTTC.

The rearrangement joins TRBV25-1 to TRBJ2-5, with a weak D call TRBD2 (7 bases). Gene TRBJ2-7 matches the end of the DNA better, so the J call may be wrong. Germline assignment: CDR1 MGHDK and CDR2 SYGVNS. This CDR3 is 16 amino acids long. This chain's CDR3 is CARYLGGGDRDYEQYF. CDR3 bases: TGTGCCAGATATTTGGGAGGGGGGGATCGTGATTACGAGCAGTACTTC.

This clonotype has a single count. The chain couples TRBV19 to TRBJ2-7; 9 nucleotides agree with TRBD2. Germline V gives CDR1 LNHDA, CDR2 SQIVND (reference sequence). With 4 bases clipped from V and 3 bases from J, the junction kept 7 bases outside the gene matches. This CDR3 comprises 15 residues. CDR3 DNA sequence: TGTGCCAGTAGTAAGGCGGGGGGGCCTTTCTACGAGCAGTACTTC. Protein sequence: CASSKAGGPFYEQYF.

The chain employs TRBV29-1 and TRBJ2-7; 11 bases fit TRBD1. Germline CDR1 SQVTM, CDR2 ANQGSEA. After removal of 6 bases from V and 4 bases from J, the junction contained 5 bases not matched to a gene. The CDR3 runs to 13 residues. CDR3 region: CSVAGQGGYEQYF. CDR3 nucleotides: TGCAGCGTGGCGGGACAGGGGGGTTACGAGCAGTACTTC.

In this sample, this clonotype turned up a few times. The CDR3 reads CSVENRADEKLFF. The CDR3 coding sequence is TGCAGCGTTGAAAATAGGGCGGATGAAAAACTGTTTTTT. V usage is TRBV29-1 and J usage is TRBJ1-4; D is unclear. The CDR3 has 13 amino acids. The V gene lost 2 bases and the J gene lost 6 bases, with 10 bases spanning the gap. In germline, CDR1 is SQVTM, CDR2 ANQGSEA.

V and J are TRBV20-1 and TRBJ2-5; 7 bases align to TRBD2. The V gene end was trimmed by 0 bases and the J gene end by 0 bases; junction bases not matched to a gene: 7. CDR3 length: 16 amino acids. Germline CDR1 and CDR2: DFQATT and SNEGSKA (reference sequence). The CDR3 nucleotides are TGCAGTGCTAGAGATTGGCTAGCGGCACACCAAGAGACCCAGTACTTC. Translation: CSARDWLAAHQETQYF.

This clonotype was counted between two and nine times. V and J are TRBV2 and TRBJ2-4; no clear D gene. Germline V gene lookup returns CDR1 SNHLY and CDR2 FYNNEI. V was pared by 1 base and J by 0 bases, with 7 bases between. This CDR3 region has 15 residues. The CDR3 sequence: CASSEERLAKNIQYF. As DNA, the CDR3 is TGTGCCAGCAGTGAAGAGCGCTTAGCCAAAAACATTCAGTACTTC.

This sequence joins TRBV11-2 and TRBJ2-5, with TRBD1 matching over 9 bases. The J call may be incorrect, as the DNA end agrees better with TRBJ2-7. The CDR3 has 15 amino acids. Germline V gene lookup returns CDR1 SGHAT and CDR2 FQNNGV. The CDR3 loop is CASSLGGQGVGEQYF. Here the CDR3 DNA reads TGTGCCAGCAGCCTAGGGGGACAGGGTGTCGGCGAGCAGTACTTC.

This clonotype turned up a few times. The chain carries TRBV7-9 and TRBJ2-2; 11 bases fit TRBD1. The trim removed 5 bases at V and 6 bases at J, leaving 8 bases unmatched. Germline CDR1 reads SEHNR; CDR2 reads FQNEAQ (reference sequence). This CDR3 is built from 16 residues. The CDR3: CASSPQPGQGAGELFF. In nucleotides, the CDR3 is TGTGCCAGCAGCCCTCAACCGGGACAGGGGGCCGGGGAGCTGTTTTTT. The variable domain in full, with the rest retrieved from reference TRBV7-9 and TRBJ2-2, is DTGVSQNPRHKITKRGQNVTFRCDPISEHNRLYWYRQTLGQGPEFLTYFQNEAQLEKSRLLSDRFSAERPKGSFSTLEIQRTEQGDSAMYLCASSPQPGQGAGELFFGEGSRLTVL.

V is TRBV7-2 and J is TRBJ1-2; 7 bases line up with TRBD1. The CDR3 spans 14 residues. Germline V gene data show CDR1 as SGHTA and CDR2 as FQGNSA. V dropped 2 bases and J dropped 5; count of bases not matched to a gene: 5. For the CDR3, the DNA is TGTGCCAGCAGCTTAAAACCAGGGGGATATGGCTACACCTTC. It translates to CASSLKPGGYGYTF.